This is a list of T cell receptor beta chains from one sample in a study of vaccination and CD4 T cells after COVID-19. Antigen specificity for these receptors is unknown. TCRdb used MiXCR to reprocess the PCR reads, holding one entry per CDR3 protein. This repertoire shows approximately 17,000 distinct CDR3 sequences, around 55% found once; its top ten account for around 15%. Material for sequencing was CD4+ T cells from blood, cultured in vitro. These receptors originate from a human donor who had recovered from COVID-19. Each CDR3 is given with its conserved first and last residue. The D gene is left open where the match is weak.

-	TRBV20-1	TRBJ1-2	CSASLTVSGIYGYTF
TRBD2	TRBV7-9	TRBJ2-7	CASSAGLAGEGEQYF
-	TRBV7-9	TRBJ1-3	CASSLGVDGNTIYF
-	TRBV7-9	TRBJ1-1	CASSQDSNTEAFF
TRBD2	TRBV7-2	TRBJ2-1	CASSVGAPTSDQQFF
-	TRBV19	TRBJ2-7	CASSNSYEQYF
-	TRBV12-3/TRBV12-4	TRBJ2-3	CASSLYGGSHTDTQYF
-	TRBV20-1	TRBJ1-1	CSASFGGRGTEAFF
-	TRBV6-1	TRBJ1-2	CASSAQRDYGYTF
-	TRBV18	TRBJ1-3	CASSPDGAGNTIYF
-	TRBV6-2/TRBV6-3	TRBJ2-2	CASNGQPNTGELFF
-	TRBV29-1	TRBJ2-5	CSGAVRKETQYF
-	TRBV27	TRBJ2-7	CASSATLKFDEQYF
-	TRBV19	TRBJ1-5	CASSIAPLRPQHF
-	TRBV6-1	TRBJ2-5	CASSLIRETQYF
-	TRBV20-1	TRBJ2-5	CSARDEGSGETQYF
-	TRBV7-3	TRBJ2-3	CASSFSGTTADTQYF
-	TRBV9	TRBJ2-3	CASSRGHSSTDTQYF
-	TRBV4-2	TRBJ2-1	CASSQRVGSAGNEQFF
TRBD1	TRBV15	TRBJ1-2	CATSVTGQGAGYGYTF
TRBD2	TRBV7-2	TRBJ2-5	CASSPQGLAGGETQYF
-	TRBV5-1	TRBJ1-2	CASSLEVTTYGYTF
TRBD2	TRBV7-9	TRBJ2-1	CASSNTSGSLNEQFF
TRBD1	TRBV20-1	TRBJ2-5	CSAGQGTEWETQYF
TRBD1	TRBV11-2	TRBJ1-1	CASSSWTGGTEAFF
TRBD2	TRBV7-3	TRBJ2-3	CASSLGSLAGGTTDTQYF
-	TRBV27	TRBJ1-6	CASSFISSSGALHF